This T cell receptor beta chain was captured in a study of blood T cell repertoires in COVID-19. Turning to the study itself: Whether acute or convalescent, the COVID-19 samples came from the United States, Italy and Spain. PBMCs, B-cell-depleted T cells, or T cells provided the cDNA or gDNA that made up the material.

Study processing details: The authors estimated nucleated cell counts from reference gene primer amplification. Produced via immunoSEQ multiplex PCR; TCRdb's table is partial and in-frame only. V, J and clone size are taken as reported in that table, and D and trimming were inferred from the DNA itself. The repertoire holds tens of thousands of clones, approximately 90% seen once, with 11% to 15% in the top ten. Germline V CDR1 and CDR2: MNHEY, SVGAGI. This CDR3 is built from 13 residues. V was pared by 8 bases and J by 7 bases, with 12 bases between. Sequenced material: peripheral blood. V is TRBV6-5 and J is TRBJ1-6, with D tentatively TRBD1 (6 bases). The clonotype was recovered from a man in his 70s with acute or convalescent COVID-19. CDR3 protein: CASAPDRNSPLHF. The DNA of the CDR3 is TGTGCCAGCGCTCCGGACAGAAATTCACCCCTCCACTTT.